This TCR beta chain was captured by sequencing in a study of monozygotic twins with inflammatory bowel disease. Blood was collected, around 2.6 ml per donor. CDR1 is SGHNT and CDR2 is YYREEE in the germline V gene (reference sequence). The CDR3 consists of 15 residues. TCRdb re-called the 5' RACE reads, yielding one record per CDR3 amino acid sequence without DNA. This sample's clone table lists some 170,000 distinct CDR3 sequences. This TCR derives from a human donor with ulcerative colitis or Crohn's disease, or a healthy co-twin of an affected twin (not recorded which). The chain couples TRBV5-4 to TRBJ1-5; TCRdb gives TRBD1 as the D gene, but with no DNA this cannot be confirmed. The source material was blood. CDR3 loop: CASSLTGGRNQPQHF.